This T cell receptor (beta chain) was recorded in a study of T-cell memory formation after mild COVID-19. The overall study: TCR clusters largely stayed donor specific.

Turning to this clonotype: Its antigen remains unknown.

With 7 bases clipped from V and 5 bases from J, the junction kept 4 bases outside the gene matches. CDR3 length: 14 amino acids. Via MiXCR, TCRdb re-called the 5' RACE reads, giving one row per CDR3 protein. The table lists approximately 270,000 distinct CDR3 sequences, about 16% of them singletons, with roughly 24% in the top ten. Study conclusions and caveats: A subset of responding clones appeared in pre-infection memory, suggesting cross-reactive memory joined.

This clonotype was obtained from a man aged 18 to 29 who had mild COVID-19 (a few samples of this study predate the infection). Cell type and time point are not known. This chain connects TRBV12-3 or TRBV12-4 to TRBJ1-4; 10 bases match TRBD1. The sequenced material came from PBMCs or a T cell subset sorted from them (not recorded which). The CDR3 region has the DNA TGTGCCAGCACCCCGGGACAGGGGAATGAAAAACTGTTTTTT. The encoded protein is CASTPGQGNEKLFF.